Each of the 23 T cell receptor beta chains below was sequenced from the same sample in a study of blood T cell repertoires in COVID-19. Sequencing used immunoSEQ multiplex PCR; TCRdb keeps in-frame clones, though not all of them. The sample includes some 270,000 clones, 70% to 90% of them seen just once. Sequenced: peripheral blood. The receptors here all came from a woman in her 70s with acute or convalescent COVID-19.

This clone has just a few counts. The chain joins TRBV3-1 (or the pseudogene TRBV3-2) to TRBJ2-7, with a weak D call TRBD2 (6 bases). CDR1 is LGHDT and CDR2 is YNNKEL in the germline V gene (reference sequence). The CDR3 is 15 amino acids. The V end was cut by 6 bases, the J end by 7 bases, with 22 bases between. CDR3 residues: CASRRGTGVLREQYF. CDR3 nucleotides: TGTGCCAGCAGACGAGGGACGGGGGTCCTACGGGAGCAGTACTTC.

The chain links TRBV11-2 to TRBJ2-1; a possible D gene is TRBD1 (6 bases). The CDR3 has 15 amino acids. Looked up from germline, CDR1 is SGHAT and CDR2 is FQNNGV. Trimming removed 5 bases at V and 5 bases at J, with 16 bases between. CDR3 sequence: CASSPRPGENNEQFF. The CDR3 DNA reads as TGTGCCAGCAGCCCCCGCCCAGGGGAAAACAATGAGCAGTTCTTC.

The chain uses TRBV4-1 and TRBJ1-4; TRBD1 aligns across 7 bases. Germline lookup yields CDR1 MGHRA and CDR2 YSYEKL. The V gene end was trimmed by 1 base and the J gene end by 6 bases; junction bases not matched to a gene: 8. This CDR3 region has 16 residues. Written as DNA, the CDR3 is TGCGCCAGCAGCCAAGGAGTGGGGACAGAGGATGAAAAACTGTTTTTT. Encoded protein: CASSQGVGTEDEKLFF.

The chain combines TRBV9 with TRBJ2-1; D perhaps matches TRBD2 (6 bases). This CDR3 spans 15 amino acids. Germline V gene data show CDR1 as SGDLS and CDR2 as YYNGEE. Trimming took 0 bases from V and 0 from J, leaving 7 bases between them. The CDR3 DNA follows: TGTGCCAGCAGCGTAGATAGCGGCTCCTACAATGAGCAGTTCTTC. Its translation: CASSVDSGSYNEQFF.

In this sample, this clone turned up once. The gene calls are TRBV11-2 and TRBJ2-1; TRBD2 matches 9 bases. Trimming at V came to 5 bases and at J to 12 bases, leaving 5 bases not matched to a gene. The CDR3 contains 12 residues. CDR1 SGHAT and CDR2 FQNNGV come from the germline V gene. CDR3 coding DNA: TGTGCCAGCAGCATCAGAGCGGGGGGGCAGTTCTTC. Protein: CASSIRAGGQFF.

The chain carries TRBV5-1 and TRBJ1-6; 7 bases map to TRBD1. V lost 4 bases, J lost 6 bases, and 13 bases stayed unmatched. The CDR3 loop spans 17 amino acids. Germline CDR1 is SGHRS and CDR2 is YFSETQ. The CDR3 loop is CASSPGDRHLSNSPLHF. The CDR3 DNA is TGCGCCAGCAGCCCTGGGGACAGACACCTTTCTAATTCACCCCTCCACTTT.

This rearrangement joins TRBV2 to TRBJ1-4; weak D call: TRBD1 (6 bases). Trimming removed 6 bases from V and 6 bases from J, with 11 bases in between. Germline CDR1 is SNHLY and CDR2 is FYNNEI. The CDR3 contains 13 residues. The CDR3 DNA is TGTGCCAGCAGCAGGGGTTATGATGAAAAACTGTTTTTT. The encoded protein is CASSRGYDEKLFF.

This chain joins TRBV5-4 and TRBJ2-3, with 8 bases matching TRBD1. J gave up 6 bases and V 3 bases, and 9 bases lay outside the gene matches. Germline values: CDR1 SGHNT, CDR2 YYREEE (reference sequence). The CDR3 has 15 amino acids. The CDR3 sequence is CASSSGTGRRDTQYF. The CDR3 DNA reads TGTGCCAGCAGCTCAGGGACAGGTCGCCGGGATACGCAGTATTTT.

This clone was detected only once. This chain connects TRBV5-4 to TRBJ2-2; D perhaps matches TRBD1 (8 bases). V shed 1 base and J shed 4 bases, with 14 bases lying between them. The CDR3 has 16 residues. CDR1 SGHNT and CDR2 YYREEE come from the germline V gene (reference sequence). The CDR3 spells CASSLRTGGVTGELFF. The CDR3 region has the DNA TGTGCCAGCAGCTTGCGAACAGGGGGGGTCACCGGGGAGCTGTTTTTT.

This clone was seen only a few times. The gene calls are TRBV4-1 and TRBJ2-1; perhaps TRBD1 as D (5 bases). Germline V CDR1 and CDR2: MGHRA, YSYEKL. This CDR3 comprises 17 residues. Trimming removed 4 bases from V and 1 base from J, with 17 bases in between. The CDR3 region has the DNA TGCGCCAGCAGCCGCTTTTTAAACAGGTTTTCCTACAATGAGCAGTTCTTC. Its protein product is CASSRFLNRFSYNEQFF.

The chain has TRBV6-6 and TRBJ2-2; the match to TRBD2 covers 13 bases. Trimming took 5 bases from V and 5 from J; bases not matched to a gene: 8. Germline V lookup: CDR1 MNHNY, CDR2 SVGAGI (reference sequence). The CDR3 has 17 amino acids. This CDR3 is CASSRPGLAGATGELFF. In nucleotides, the CDR3 is TGTGCCAGCAGTCGCCCCGGACTAGCGGGAGCAACCGGGGAGCTGTTTTTT.

The sample holds a few counts of this clone. J is TRBJ1-6 and V is TRBV10-3; D is perhaps TRBD1 (6 bases). The CDR3 spans 17 residues. With 4 bases removed from V and 6 bases from J, the gap between germline ends came to 19 bases. Germline loops: CDR1 ENHRY, CDR2 SYGVKD. The CDR3 bases are TGTGCCATCAGTGTTGGGGGCGAGAAGAGCCCTAATTCACCCCTCCACTTT. As protein: CAISVGGEKSPNSPLHF.

This clone came up once. The chain employs TRBV21-1 and TRBJ1-2; the table's D call of TRBD1 was not tested on the DNA. TRBV21-1 is a recognized pseudogene. This CDR3 contains 16 residues. The CDR3, as DNA: TGTGCCAGCAGCACCCGACAAGCCATCCCTAACTATGGCTACACCTTC. It encodes CASSTRQAIPNYGYTF.

The J gene is TRBJ1-6, the V gene TRBV19; D not resolved. Germline V lookup: CDR1 LNHDA, CDR2 SQIVND (reference sequence). V lost 6 bases, J lost 5 bases, and 5 bases lay in between. The CDR3 has 12 residues. The CDR3 spells CASSVDNSPLHF. The CDR3 nucleotides are TGTGCCAGTAGCGTCGATAATTCACCCCTCCACTTT.

The V gene is TRBV6-6, the J gene TRBJ1-4; 7 bases are shared with TRBD1. The CDR3 is made up of 16 amino acids. The germline gives CDR1 MNHNY, CDR2 SVGAGI (reference sequence). With V trimmed by 6 bases and J by 8 bases, 15 bases remained unmatched. CDR3 loop: CASRAWGAQGDEKLFF. CDR3 DNA sequence: TGTGCCAGCAGAGCATGGGGCGCTCAGGGGGACGAAAAACTGTTTTTT.

This chain joins TRBV6-6 and TRBJ2-1, with 7 bases identical to TRBD2. Per germline, CDR1 MNHNY and CDR2 SVGAGI (reference sequence). The CDR3 is 14 amino acids. V lost 6 bases to trimming and J lost 7 bases; unmatched junction nucleotides: 9. CDR3 amino acids: CASRGTNKLNEQFF. The CDR3 DNA reads as TGTGCCAGCAGAGGGACTAACAAGTTGAATGAGCAGTTCTTC.

This clone was detected ten times or more. The chain employs TRBV12-3 or TRBV12-4 and TRBJ1-5; D perhaps matches TRBD1 (5 bases). The CDR3 length is 13 residues. V lost 4 bases and J lost 5, with 9 bases in between. This chain's CDR3 is CASSYRRDQPQHF. CDR3 sequence (DNA): TGTGCCAGCAGTTACAGGAGGGATCAGCCCCAGCATTTT.

This chain joins TRBV27 and TRBJ2-3; 11 bases are shared with TRBD2. Germline trimming cut 5 bases from V and 7 bases from J; bases unmatched to any gene: 14. CDR1 and CDR2 (germline): MNHEY, SMNVEV (reference sequence). The CDR3 spans 17 residues. CDR3 coding DNA: TGTGCCAGCAGTCCTCTAGCGGGGGGACCGGATAGAAATACGCAGTATTTT. Residues: CASSPLAGGPDRNTQYF.

The chain combines TRBV3-1 (or the pseudogene TRBV3-2) with TRBJ1-1; TRBD1 is a possible D gene (5 bases). The germline V and J ends were trimmed by 1 base and 11 bases, with 20 bases remaining between them. Looked up from germline, CDR1 is LGHDT and CDR2 is YNNKEL (reference sequence). The length of the CDR3 is 15 residues. DNA for the CDR3: TGTGCCAGCAGCCAAGCAAGGGGCCACCCGACCTCGGCTTTCTTT. Its translation: CASSQARGHPTSAFF.

This chain joins TRBV7-6 and TRBJ2-3; 11 bases line up with TRBD2. Germline V gene sequence: CDR1 SGHVS, CDR2 FNYEAQ. Losses at the gene ends were 4 bases for V and 4 bases for J; bases not matched to a gene: 4. The CDR3 loop spans 15 amino acids. Here the CDR3 reads CASSSSSGGPDTQYF. The CDR3 DNA is TGTGCCAGCAGCTCTTCTAGCGGGGGGCCAGATACGCAGTATTTT.

The genes are TRBV15 and TRBJ1-2; D is uncertain. Germline loops: CDR1 LNHNV, CDR2 YYDKDF (reference sequence). V shed 1 base and J shed 7 bases, with 16 bases lying between them. The CDR3 extends over 15 amino acids. In nucleotides, the CDR3 is TGTGCCACCAGCAGAGCCTTAGGAGGTTTACTTGGCTACACCTTC. Amino acids: CATSRALGGLLGYTF.

The chain couples TRBV5-4 to TRBJ2-1, with a tentative D call TRBD1 (6 bases). CDR3 length equals 14 residues. CDR1 and CDR2 from the germline V gene are SGHNT and YYREEE (reference sequence). Between the trimmed V and J ends, which lost 5 bases and 4 bases, there was a span of 13 bases. DNA of the CDR3: TGTGCCAGCAGTCAAAACGACAGGTACAATGAGCAGTTCTTC. It codes for CASSQNDRYNEQFF.

The chain carries TRBV5-4 and TRBJ2-7; 14 bases line up with TRBD2. Germline V gene sequence: CDR1 SGHNT, CDR2 YYREEE (reference sequence). This CDR3 is 17 amino acids long. V lost 3 bases, J lost 4 bases, and 9 bases stayed unmatched. The CDR3 nucleotides read TGTGCCAGCAGCTCCCGACGGACTAGCGGGGGGATGTACGAGCAGTACTTC. Its protein is CASSSRRTSGGMYEQYF. The variable domain in full, completed from reference TRBV5-4 and TRBJ2-7, reads ETGVTQSPTHLIKTRGQQVTLRCSSQSGHNTVSWYQQALGQGPQFIFQYYREEENGRGNFPPRFSGLQFPNYSSELNVNALELDDSALYLCASSSRRTSGGMYEQYFGPGTRLTVT.